Shown below are 31 T cell receptor beta chains from a single sample sequenced in a study of radiation and T cells in renal cell carcinoma. The sample's time point: blood 2 weeks post-SBRT. The sample's treatment: 15 Gy SBRT to primary tumor, nephrectomy 4 weeks later. TCRdb's copy holds only in-frame clones and misses some; the assay was immunoSEQ multiplex PCR. The table has about 120,000 clones, around 81% seen once. Sequencing used blood, obtained from a patient whose treatment included radiotherapy and nephrectomy. These receptors all stem from a man aged 45-65 years with renal cell carcinoma.

The chain is built from TRBV6-5 and TRBJ2-7; 8 bases are a match to TRBD2. CDR1 is MNHEY, CDR2 SVGAGI, per germline. The CDR3 runs to 15 residues. With V trimmed by 0 bases and J by 3 bases, 4 bases remained unmatched. The CDR3 reads CASSYSSGRGYEQYF. CDR3 DNA sequence: TGTGCCAGCAGTTACTCGAGCGGGAGAGGCTACGAGCAGTACTTC.

There are a few counts of this clone. The gene calls are TRBV19 and TRBJ1-1, with D maybe TRBD1 (6 bases). Trimming cost V 6 bases and J 4 bases, with 18 bases left between them. The CDR3 loop spans 15 amino acids. Per the germline V gene, CDR1 is LNHDA and CDR2 is SQIVND (reference sequence). The CDR3 reads CASRPHLGGGTEAFF. CDR3 nucleotides: TGTGCCAGTAGGCCTCACCTGGGGGGCGGCACTGAAGCTTTCTTT. Based on the CDR3 plus reference TRBV19 and TRBJ1-1, the full variable domain is DGGITQSPKYLFRKEGQNVTLSCEQNLNHDAMYWYRQDPGQGLRLIYYSQIVNDFQKGDIAEGYSVSREKKESFPLTVTSAQKNPTAFYLCASRPHLGGGTEAFFGQGTRLTVV.

V and J are TRBV29-1 and TRBJ2-3, with TRBD2 matching 10 bases. This CDR3 is built from 17 residues. V shed 1 base, J shed 5 bases, and the junction held 12 bases outside the gene matches. CDR1 SQVTM and CDR2 ANQGSEA come from the germline V gene. CDR3: CSVEALGTAGGLDTQYF. CDR3 DNA sequence: TGCAGCGTTGAAGCCTTGGGGACAGCGGGAGGGTTAGATACGCAGTATTTT.

The gene calls are TRBV6-6 and TRBJ2-1; 8 nucleotides agree with TRBD2. This CDR3 contains 11 residues. Looked up from germline, CDR1 is MNHNY and CDR2 is SVGAGI (reference sequence). Trimming at V came to 2 bases and at J to 15 bases, leaving 3 bases not matched to a gene. The CDR3 DNA follows: TGTGCCAGCAGTTACGGACTAGCTGGGTTCTTC. Its translation: CASSYGLAGFF.

This clone was counted once. The genes are TRBV5-4 and TRBJ2-3; tentatively, D is TRBD1 (5 bases). The CDR3 totals 16 residues. V lost 0 bases and J 0 bases, leaving 11 bases between the germline ends. Germline loops: CDR1 SGHNT, CDR2 YYREEE (reference sequence). CDR3 sequence reads: CASSLARAASTDTQYF. For the CDR3, the DNA is TGTGCCAGCAGCTTGGCCAGGGCCGCTAGCACAGATACGCAGTATTTT.

This chain links TRBV6-5 with TRBJ2-3, with 9 positions matching TRBD2. The germline V gene encodes CDR1 MNHEY and CDR2 SVGAGI. V lost 6 bases, J lost 5 bases, and 6 bases stayed unmatched. The CDR3 totals 14 residues. CDR3 loop: CASRSSGTGDTQYF. In nucleotides, the CDR3 is TGTGCCAGCAGGTCTAGCGGGACGGGAGATACGCAGTATTTT.

The V call is TRBV5-1, the J call TRBJ1-2, with TRBD1 identical over 8 bases. This CDR3 spans 15 amino acids. V was pared by 3 bases and J by 3 bases, with 7 bases of the junction left unmatched. CDR1 and CDR2 from the germline V gene are SGHRS and YFSETQ. CDR3 nucleotides: TGCGCCAGCAGCTCCCTCTCGGGACAGGACTATGGCTACACCTTC. Translation: CASSSLSGQDYGYTF.

V gene TRBV5-1 combines with J gene TRBJ2-6; weak D call: TRBD2 (6 bases). The CDR3 spans 20 residues. With 4 bases removed from V and 0 bases from J, the gap between germline ends came to 23 bases. The germline CDR1 and CDR2 sequences are SGHRS and YFSETQ. The CDR3 DNA follows: TGCGCCAGCAGCCCGACATCACCGGGACTGATATACTCTGGGGCCAACGTCCTGACTTTC. It translates to CASSPTSPGLIYSGANVLTF.

J is TRBJ2-5 and V is TRBV4-2; D possibly corresponds to TRBD1 (6 bases). V was trimmed by 1 base and J by 2 bases, leaving 8 bases between them. Germline assignment: CDR1 LGHNA and CDR2 YNFKEQ. The CDR3 length is 14 residues. CDR3 amino acids: CASSQGTAQETQYF. The CDR3 nucleotides read TGTGCCAGCAGCCAAGGGACAGCTCAAGAGACCCAGTACTTC.

This clone is a singleton in its sample. CDR3 nucleotide sequence: TGTGCCAGCACCATGCAGGGGCGGACCGGGGAGCTGTTTTTT. This sequence encodes CASTMQGRTGELFF. V usage is TRBV2 and J usage is TRBJ2-2, with a possible D match to TRBD1 (6 bases). In germline, CDR1 is SNHLY, CDR2 FYNNEI. Trimming took 7 bases from V and 5 from J, leaving 14 bases between them. The CDR3 has 14 residues.

This chain joins TRBV13 and TRBJ2-7; 10 nucleotides match TRBD2. CDR3 length equals 16 residues. The J segment lost 0 bases and the V segment lost 5 bases, leaving 7 bases of the junction unmatched. Germline CDR1 PRHDT, CDR2 FYEKMQ (reference sequence). The CDR3 loop reads CASSRGLADSSYEQYF. CDR3 DNA sequence: TGTGCCAGCAGCCGCGGACTAGCGGATAGCTCCTACGAGCAGTACTTC.

This chain joins TRBV27 and TRBJ1-5, with D possibly matching TRBD1 (5 bases). Per germline, CDR1 MNHEY and CDR2 SMNVEV (reference sequence). This CDR3 region has 15 residues. With 5 bases removed from V and 0 bases from J, the gap between germline ends came to 11 bases. The CDR3 coding sequence is TGTGCCAGCAGTGACGGGACCTTTAGCAATCAGCCCCAGCATTTT. Its protein is CASSDGTFSNQPQHF.

The rearrangement links TRBV18 to TRBJ2-5; D could derive from TRBD1 or TRBD2 (5 bases each). The CDR3 sequence is 18 residues long. Trimming pared 2 bases from V and 11 bases from J, leaving 30 bases between. The germline CDR1 and CDR2 sequences are KGHSH and LQKENI. CDR3 DNA sequence: TGTGCCAGCTCACCAGAGTCGGCCACCTTGGGGGACCCAAAGGGGCAGTACTTC. Translation gives CASSPESATLGDPKGQYF.

As to this clone: The sample has other DNA sequences that encode this CDR3 too. This chain links TRBV5-5 with TRBJ2-2, with TRBD2 matching over 14 bases. The CDR3 contains 18 residues. V lost 0 bases to trimming and J lost 0 bases; unmatched junction nucleotides: 1. Per the germline V gene, CDR1 is SGHKS and CDR2 is YYEKEE (reference sequence). The CDR3 is CASSLGLAGGPNTGELFF. Written as DNA, the CDR3 is TGTGCCAGCAGCTTGGGACTAGCGGGGGGGCCGAACACCGGGGAGCTGTTTTTT.

The chain joins TRBV6-5 to TRBJ2-2; 7 nucleotides match TRBD1. V lost 4 bases and J lost 4; bases outside the gene matches: 9. The CDR3 is made up of 16 amino acids. Germline values: CDR1 MNHEY, CDR2 SVGAGI. CDR3 sequence: CASSLQTDRLTGELFF. CDR3 DNA sequence: TGTGCCAGCAGTTTACAGACGGACAGGCTCACCGGGGAGCTGTTTTTT.

The rearrangement joins TRBV2 to TRBJ2-1, with unresolved D. V lost 6 bases, J lost 8 bases, and 11 bases lay in between. CDR1 is SNHLY, CDR2 FYNNEI, per germline. The CDR3 totals 12 residues. The CDR3 is CASSRISHEQFF. The CDR3 nucleotides read TGTGCCAGCAGCAGAATTAGCCATGAGCAGTTCTTC. The full variable domain, rest sourced from reference TRBV2 and TRBJ2-1, is EPEVTQTPSHQVTQMGQEVILRCVPISNHLYFYWYRQILGQKVEFLVSFYNNEISEKSEIFDDQFSVERPDGSNFTLKIRSTKLEDSAMYFCASSRISHEQFFGPGTRLTVL.

J is TRBJ2-7 and V is TRBV5-1, with TRBD1 identical over 10 bases. Germline V gene data show CDR1 as SGHRS and CDR2 as YFSETQ. Unmatched junction bases numbered 5, after V lost 4 bases and J lost 4 bases. The CDR3 is 14 amino acids. The CDR3 DNA reads as TGCGCCAGCAGCCAAGGACAGGGGGTGTACGAGCAGTACTTC. It codes for CASSQGQGVYEQYF.

In this sample, this clone turned up many times. The chain carries TRBV2 and TRBJ1-4; D is unresolved. The V and J ends lost 1 base and 3 bases respectively, with 9 bases between them. The length of the CDR3 is 15 residues. The germline gives CDR1 SNHLY, CDR2 FYNNEI. CDR3 protein: CASSEVRHPNEKLFF. The DNA of the CDR3 is TGTGCCAGCAGTGAAGTTAGACATCCTAATGAAAAACTGTTTTTT.

In DNA, the CDR3 is TGCGCCAGCAGCCAAGATGGGGCGGGTAACACCGGGGAGCTGTTTTTT. It specifies CASSQDGAGNTGELFF. This sequence joins TRBV4-1 and TRBJ2-2; D could derive from TRBD1 or TRBD2 (5 bases each). V gave up 0 bases and J gave up 2 bases, with 10 bases separating them. This CDR3 spans 16 amino acids. Germline V lookup: CDR1 MGHRA, CDR2 YSYEKL.

The chain is built from TRBV5-1 and TRBJ2-1; 12 nucleotides line up with TRBD2. V shed 2 bases and J 7 bases; nucleotides not matched to a gene: 4. Germline V gene data show CDR1 as SGHRS and CDR2 as YFSETQ. The CDR3 extends over 15 amino acids. CDR3 protein: CASSLELAGGNEQFF. The DNA of the CDR3 is TGCGCCAGCAGCTTAGAACTAGCGGGAGGTAATGAGCAGTTCTTC. Variable domain in full (rest from reference TRBV5-1 and TRBJ2-1): KAGVTQTPRYLIKTRGQQVTLSCSPISGHRSVSWYQQTPGQGLQFLFEYFSETQRNKGNFPGRFSGRQFSNSRSEMNVSTLELGDSALYLCASSLELAGGNEQFFGPGTRLTVL.

The chain couples TRBV19 to TRBJ2-4; 9 positions agree with TRBD1. The V gene's germline CDR1 is LNHDA and CDR2 SQIVND (reference sequence). The CDR3 runs 16 residues. V shed 5 bases and J 4 bases; nucleotides not matched to a gene: 9. In DNA, the CDR3 is TGTGCCAGTAGTCCCTGGACAGGGGCGAGTAAAAACATTCAGTACTTC. It encodes CASSPWTGASKNIQYF.

The rearrangement links TRBV27 to TRBJ2-5; 9 positions match TRBD1. This CDR3 spans 18 amino acids. Unmatched junction bases numbered 10, after V lost 0 bases and J lost 2 bases. CDR1 is MNHEY and CDR2 is SMNVEV in the germline V gene (reference sequence). DNA for the CDR3: TGTGCCAGCAGTTTATCGGTGGGCGGGACAGGGCGACAAGAGACCCAGTACTTC. Its translation is CASSLSVGGTGRQETQYF.

The rearrangement uses TRBV2 and TRBJ2-2; D gene ambiguous. From germline, CDR1 is SNHLY and CDR2 FYNNEI. This CDR3 spans 15 amino acids. V was shortened by 6 bases and J by 1 base, with 12 bases between the two germline ends. The CDR3 is CASSVIRMNTGELFF. The CDR3 DNA follows: TGTGCCAGCAGCGTAATCAGGATGAACACCGGGGAGCTGTTTTTT.

This clone has more than one count but fewer than ten. The gene calls are TRBV4-3 and TRBJ2-3, with D possibly being TRBD2 (7 bases). V dropped 4 bases and J dropped 3 bases, with 20 bases sitting between them. Germline assignment: CDR1 LGHNA and CDR2 YSLEER. The CDR3 is 17 residues long. The CDR3 sequence: CASSRASTGGFTDTQYF. DNA of the CDR3: TGCGCCAGCAGCCGGGCCTCGACGGGGGGCTTTACAGATACGCAGTATTTT.

A few counts support this clone. This chain connects TRBV27 to TRBJ1-6; tentative D call: TRBD1 (5 bases). Germline values: CDR1 MNHEY, CDR2 SMNVEV (reference sequence). This CDR3 region has 14 residues. The germline V and J ends were trimmed by 8 bases and 5 bases, with 13 bases remaining between them. The DNA of the CDR3 is TGTGCCAGCGGGGGGTATCTGGATAATTCACCCCTCCACTTT. Translated, it gives CASGGYLDNSPLHF.

CDR3 amino acids: CASSQDGGVNTEAFF. The CDR3 DNA sequence: TGTGCCAGCAGCCAAGACGGGGGAGTGAACACTGAAGCTTTCTTT. The rearrangement links TRBV4-2 to TRBJ1-1, with a weak D call TRBD1 (5 bases). With 0 bases removed from V and 0 bases from J, the gap between germline ends came to 8 bases. The CDR3 is 15 residues long. CDR1 is LGHNA and CDR2 is YNFKEQ in the germline V gene.

This clone was recorded a few times. The CDR3 loop is CASSPPGQLNEKLFF. The CDR3 nucleotides are TGTGCCAGCAGCCCCCCGGGACAGCTTAATGAAAAACTGTTTTTT. J is TRBJ1-4 and V is TRBV6-6; 7 bases map to TRBD1. Germline V gives CDR1 MNHNY, CDR2 SVGAGI (reference sequence). The junction had 8 bases not matched to a gene; V was cut back by 6 bases and J by 4 bases. The length of the CDR3 is 15 residues.

This chain joins TRBV2 and TRBJ1-4; possibly TRBD1 for D (6 bases). CDR3 length: 15 residues. Between the trimmed V and J ends, which lost 5 bases and 2 bases, there was a span of 12 bases. Germline V gene data show CDR1 as SNHLY and CDR2 as FYNNEI. The CDR3 DNA follows: TGTGCCAGCAGTTACAGGGAACGCACTAATGAAAAACTGTTTTTT. It yields the protein CASSYRERTNEKLFF.

The rearrangement joins TRBV19 to TRBJ2-1; D unclear. Germline V gene sequence: CDR1 LNHDA, CDR2 SQIVND (reference sequence). Trimming left V 7 bases short and J 0 bases short, with 10 bases between. CDR3 length: 14 residues. The CDR3 is CASKERYSYNEQFF. The CDR3 DNA reads TGTGCCAGTAAGGAGCGTTACTCCTACAATGAGCAGTTCTTC.

The chain joins TRBV5-1 to TRBJ2-7, with 7 bases that match TRBD1. This CDR3 spans 15 amino acids. Germline V lookup: CDR1 SGHRS, CDR2 YFSETQ. J was trimmed by 4 bases and V by 0 bases; bases with no gene match: 7. CDR3: CASSLVAGGGYEQYF. Here the CDR3 DNA reads TGCGCCAGCAGCTTGGTGGCAGGGGGTGGGTACGAGCAGTACTTC.

The V gene is TRBV5-1, the J gene TRBJ1-6; D is possibly TRBD1 (6 bases). Trimming cost V 3 bases and J 4 bases, with 8 bases left between them. Germline CDR1 reads SGHRS; CDR2 reads YFSETQ. The CDR3 is 14 residues long. DNA for the CDR3: TGCGCCAGCAGCTGGACAGTATATAATTCACCCCTCCACTTT. Its protein product is CASSWTVYNSPLHF.